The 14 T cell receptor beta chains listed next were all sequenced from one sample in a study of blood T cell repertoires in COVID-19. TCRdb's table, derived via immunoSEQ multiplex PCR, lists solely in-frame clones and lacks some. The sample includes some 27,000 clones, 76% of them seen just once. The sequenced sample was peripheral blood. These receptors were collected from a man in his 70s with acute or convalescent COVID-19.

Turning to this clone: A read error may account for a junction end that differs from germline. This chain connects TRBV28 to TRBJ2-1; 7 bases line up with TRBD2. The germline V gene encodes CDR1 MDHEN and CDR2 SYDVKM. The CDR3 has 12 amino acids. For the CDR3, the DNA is TGTGCCAGCAGTCGGGGGGAGTTCCTGAAGGTCTTC. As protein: CASSRGEFLKVF.

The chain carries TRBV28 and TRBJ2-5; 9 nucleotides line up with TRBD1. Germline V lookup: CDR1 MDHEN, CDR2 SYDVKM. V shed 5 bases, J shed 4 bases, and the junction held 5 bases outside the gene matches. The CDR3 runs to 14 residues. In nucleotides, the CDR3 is TGTGCCAGCAGTATACGACAGGGGGGAGAGACCCAGTACTTC. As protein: CASSIRQGGETQYF.

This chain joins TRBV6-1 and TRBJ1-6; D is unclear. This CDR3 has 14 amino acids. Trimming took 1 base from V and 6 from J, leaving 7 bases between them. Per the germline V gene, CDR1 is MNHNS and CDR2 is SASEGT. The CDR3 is CASSEGRGNSPLHF. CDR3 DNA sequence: TGTGCCAGCAGTGAAGGACGGGGTAATTCACCCCTCCACTTT.

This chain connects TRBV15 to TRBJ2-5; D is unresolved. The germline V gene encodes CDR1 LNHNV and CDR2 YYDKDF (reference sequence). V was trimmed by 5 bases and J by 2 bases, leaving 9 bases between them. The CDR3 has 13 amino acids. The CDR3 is CATSQRRQETQYF. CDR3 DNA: TGTGCCACCAGCCAGAGGAGACAAGAGACCCAGTACTTC.

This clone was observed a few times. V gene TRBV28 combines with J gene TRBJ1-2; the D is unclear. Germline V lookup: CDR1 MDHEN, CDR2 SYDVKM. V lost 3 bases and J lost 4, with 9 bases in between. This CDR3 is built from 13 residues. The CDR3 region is CASSLPAVYGYTF. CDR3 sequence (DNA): TGTGCCAGCAGTTTGCCGGCGGTCTATGGCTACACCTTC.

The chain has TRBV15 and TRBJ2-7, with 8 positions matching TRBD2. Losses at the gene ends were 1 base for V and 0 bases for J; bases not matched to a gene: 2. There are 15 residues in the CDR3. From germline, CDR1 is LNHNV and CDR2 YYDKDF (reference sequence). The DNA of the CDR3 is TGTGCCACCAGCAGAGCCAGCGGGAGCTCCTACGAGCAGTACTTC. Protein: CATSRASGSSYEQYF.

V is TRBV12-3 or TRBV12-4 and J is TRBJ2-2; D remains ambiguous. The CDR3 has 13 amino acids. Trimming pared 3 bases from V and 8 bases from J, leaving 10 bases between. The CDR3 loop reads CASSFSRTGELFF. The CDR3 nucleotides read TGTGCCAGCAGTTTCTCTAGAACTGGGGAGCTGTTTTTT.

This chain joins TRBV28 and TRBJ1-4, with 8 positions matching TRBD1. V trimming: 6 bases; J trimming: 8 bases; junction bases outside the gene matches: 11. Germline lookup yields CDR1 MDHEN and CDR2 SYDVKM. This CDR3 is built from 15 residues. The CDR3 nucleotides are TGTGCCAGCAGCCAGACCGGGACAGGTTCCGAAAAACTGTTTTTT. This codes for CASSQTGTGSEKLFF.

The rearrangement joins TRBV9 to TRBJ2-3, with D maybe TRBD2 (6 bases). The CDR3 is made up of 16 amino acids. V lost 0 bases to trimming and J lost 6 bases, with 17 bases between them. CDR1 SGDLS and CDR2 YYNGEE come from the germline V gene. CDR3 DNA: TGTGCCAGCAGCGTAGATTTGGGGGGAGCTAGGGATACGCAGTATTTT. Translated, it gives CASSVDLGGARDTQYF.

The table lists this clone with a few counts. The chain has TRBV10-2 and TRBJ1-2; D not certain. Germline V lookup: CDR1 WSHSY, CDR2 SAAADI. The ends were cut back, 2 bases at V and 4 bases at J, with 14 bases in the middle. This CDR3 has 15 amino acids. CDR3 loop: CASSESVSAIYGYTF. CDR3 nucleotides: TGCGCCAGCAGTGAGAGCGTCTCCGCGATCTATGGCTACACCTTC.

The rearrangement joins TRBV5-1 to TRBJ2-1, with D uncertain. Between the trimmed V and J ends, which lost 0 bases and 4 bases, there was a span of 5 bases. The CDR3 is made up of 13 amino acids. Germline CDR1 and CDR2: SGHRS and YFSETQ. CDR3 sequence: CASSLGAYNEQFF. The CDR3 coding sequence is TGCGCCAGCAGCTTGGGGGCTTACAATGAGCAGTTCTTC.

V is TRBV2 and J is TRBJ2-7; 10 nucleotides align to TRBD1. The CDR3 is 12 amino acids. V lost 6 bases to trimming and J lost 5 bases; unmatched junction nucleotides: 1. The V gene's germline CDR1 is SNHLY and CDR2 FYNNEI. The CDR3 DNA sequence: TGTGCCAGCAGGGGACAGGGGAACGAGCAGTACTTC. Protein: CASRGQGNEQYF.

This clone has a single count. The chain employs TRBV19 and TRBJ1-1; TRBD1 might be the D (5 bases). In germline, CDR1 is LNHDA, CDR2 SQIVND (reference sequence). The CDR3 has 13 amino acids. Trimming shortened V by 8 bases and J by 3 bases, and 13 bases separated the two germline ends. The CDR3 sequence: CASAGSGYTEAFF. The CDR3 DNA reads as TGTGCCAGTGCAGGGTCAGGATACACTGAAGCTTTCTTT.

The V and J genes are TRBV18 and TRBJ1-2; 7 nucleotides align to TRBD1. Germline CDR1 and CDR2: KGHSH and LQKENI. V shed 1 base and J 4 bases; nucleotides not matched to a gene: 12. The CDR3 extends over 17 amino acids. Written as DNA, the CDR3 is TGTGCCAGCTCACCACGGGGCCTTGACAGGGAGTCCTATGGCTACACCTTC. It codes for CASSPRGLDRESYGYTF.